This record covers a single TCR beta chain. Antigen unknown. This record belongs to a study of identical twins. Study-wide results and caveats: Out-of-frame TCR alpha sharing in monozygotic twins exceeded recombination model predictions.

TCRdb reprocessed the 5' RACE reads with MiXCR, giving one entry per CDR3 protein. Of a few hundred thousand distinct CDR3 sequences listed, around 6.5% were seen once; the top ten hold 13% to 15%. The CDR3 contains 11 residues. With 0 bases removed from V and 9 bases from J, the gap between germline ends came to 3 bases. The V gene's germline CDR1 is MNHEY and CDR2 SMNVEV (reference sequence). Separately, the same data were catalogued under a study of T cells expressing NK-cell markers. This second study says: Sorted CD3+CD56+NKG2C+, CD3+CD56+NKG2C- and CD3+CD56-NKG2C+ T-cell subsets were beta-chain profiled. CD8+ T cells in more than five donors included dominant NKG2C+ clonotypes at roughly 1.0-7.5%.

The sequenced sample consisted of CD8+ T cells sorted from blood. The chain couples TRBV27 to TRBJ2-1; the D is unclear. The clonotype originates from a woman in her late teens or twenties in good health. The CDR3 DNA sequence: TGTGCCAGCAGTTTATCAAGTGAGCAGTTCTTC. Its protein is CASSLSSEQFF.